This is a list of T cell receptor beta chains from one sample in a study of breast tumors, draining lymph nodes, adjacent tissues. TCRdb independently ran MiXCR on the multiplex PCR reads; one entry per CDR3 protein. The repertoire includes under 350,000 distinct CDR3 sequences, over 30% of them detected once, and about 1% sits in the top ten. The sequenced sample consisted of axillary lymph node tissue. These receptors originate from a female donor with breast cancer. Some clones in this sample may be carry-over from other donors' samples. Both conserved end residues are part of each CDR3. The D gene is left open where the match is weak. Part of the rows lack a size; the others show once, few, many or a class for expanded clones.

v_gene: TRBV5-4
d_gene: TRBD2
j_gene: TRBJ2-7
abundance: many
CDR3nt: TGTGCCAGCAGCCTGGAGGGGACTAGCGGGAGCGACGAGCAGTACTTC
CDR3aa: CASSLEGTSGSDEQYF

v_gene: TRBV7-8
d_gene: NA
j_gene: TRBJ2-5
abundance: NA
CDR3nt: TGTGCCAGCAGCCCACAGGACGGGAGCGGATCAAAGACCCAGTACTTC
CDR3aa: CASSPQDGSGSKTQYF

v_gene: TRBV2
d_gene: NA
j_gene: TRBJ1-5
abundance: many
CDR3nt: TGTGCCAGCAGGGGCACAGGGAGAGATCAGCCCCAGCATTTT
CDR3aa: CASRGTGRDQPQHF

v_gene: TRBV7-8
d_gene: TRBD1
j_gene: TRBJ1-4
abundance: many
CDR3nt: TGTGCCAGCAGGCCTCAGACAGGGATTAGTGAAAAACTGTTTTTT
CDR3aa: CASRPQTGISEKLFF

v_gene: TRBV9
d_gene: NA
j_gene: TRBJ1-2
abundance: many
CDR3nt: TGTGCCAGCAGCGCCGATGAGTATGGCTACACCTTC
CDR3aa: CASSADEYGYTF

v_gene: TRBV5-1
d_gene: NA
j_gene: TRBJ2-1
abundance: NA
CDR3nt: TGCGCCAGCAGCTCACAGGGTACCAATGACCAGTTCTTC
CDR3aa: CASSSQGTNDQFF

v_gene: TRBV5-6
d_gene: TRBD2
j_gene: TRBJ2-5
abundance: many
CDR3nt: TGTGCCAGCAGCTGGGGACTAGCGGGAGTGGGAGAGACCCAGTACTTC
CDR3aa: CASSWGLAGVGETQYF

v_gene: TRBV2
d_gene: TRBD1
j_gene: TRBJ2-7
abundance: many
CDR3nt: TGTGCCAGCAGTCTTGCGGGACAGGGGGCCGCCATCTACGAGCAGTACTTC
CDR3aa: CASSLAGQGAAIYEQYF

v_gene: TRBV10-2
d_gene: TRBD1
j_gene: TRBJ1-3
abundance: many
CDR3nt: TGCGCCAGCAGTAACCAGGGGGCGTATGGAAACACCATATATTTT
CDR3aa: CASSNQGAYGNTIYF

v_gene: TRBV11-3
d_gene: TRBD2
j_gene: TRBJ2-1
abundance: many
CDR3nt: TGTGCCAGCAGCTTAGTAGGAGCGGGAAACAATGAGCAGTTCTTC
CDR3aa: CASSLVGAGNNEQFF

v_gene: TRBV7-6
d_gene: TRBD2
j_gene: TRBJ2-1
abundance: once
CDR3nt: TGTGCCAGCAGCTTAAACTCGTTGACGCTAGCGGGAGGGTACTACAATGAGCAGTTCTTC
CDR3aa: CASSLNSLTLAGGYYNEQFF

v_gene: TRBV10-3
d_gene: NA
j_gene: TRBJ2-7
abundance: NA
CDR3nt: TGTGCCATCAGTGAGCCCCGCTTAGGGCAGTACTTC
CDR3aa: CAISEPRLGQYF

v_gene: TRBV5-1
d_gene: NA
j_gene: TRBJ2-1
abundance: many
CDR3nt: TGCGCCAGCAGCTTGGCCACGGGCCAGGTAAACAATGAGCAGTTCTTC
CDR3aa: CASSLATGQVNNEQFF

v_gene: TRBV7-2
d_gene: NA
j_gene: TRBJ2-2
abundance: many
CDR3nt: TGTGCCAGCAGCTTACGGGGGCCGGGAAATGCGAACACCGGGGAGCTGTTTTTT
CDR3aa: CASSLRGPGNANTGELFF

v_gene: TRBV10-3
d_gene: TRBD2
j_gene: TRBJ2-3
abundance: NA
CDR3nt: TGTGCCGGGGGAAGCGGGGGAAGCACAGATACGCAGTATTTT
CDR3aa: CAGGSGGSTDTQYF

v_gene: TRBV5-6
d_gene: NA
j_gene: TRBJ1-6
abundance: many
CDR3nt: TGTGCCAGCAGCTGGGGGGTGATTAATTCACCCCTCCACTTT
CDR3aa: CASSWGVINSPLHF

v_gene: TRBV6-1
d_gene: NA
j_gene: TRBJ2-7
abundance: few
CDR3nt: TGTGCCAGCAGTCAATTTGGGACGGCCTCCTACGAGCAGTACTTC
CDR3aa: CASSQFGTASYEQYF

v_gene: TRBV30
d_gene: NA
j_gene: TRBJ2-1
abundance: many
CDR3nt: TGTGCCTGGGGGGACACCAATGAGCAGTTCTTC
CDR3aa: CAWGDTNEQFF

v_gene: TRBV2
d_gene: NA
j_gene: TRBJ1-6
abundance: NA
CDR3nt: TGTGCCAGCAGTGAAGCGAGGGGATCCTATAATTCACCCCTCCACTTT
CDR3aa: CASSEARGSYNSPLHF

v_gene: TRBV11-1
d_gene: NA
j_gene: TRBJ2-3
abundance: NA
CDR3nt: NA
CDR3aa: CASSFYICSARDSPTDTQYF

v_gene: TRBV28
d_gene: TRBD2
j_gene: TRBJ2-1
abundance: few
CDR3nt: TGTGCCAGCAGTTTACCCGGGACTAGAGATGAGCAGTTCTTC
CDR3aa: CASSLPGTRDEQFF

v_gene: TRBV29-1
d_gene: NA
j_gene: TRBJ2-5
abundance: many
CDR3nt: TGCAGCGTTGAAGGCCTAGTGGGGGAGACCCAGTACTTC
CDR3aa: CSVEGLVGETQYF

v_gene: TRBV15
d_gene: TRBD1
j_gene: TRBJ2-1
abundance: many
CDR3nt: TGTGCCACCAGCAGAGATATGTGGGACAGGGGGCGAGGTGAGCAGTTCTTC
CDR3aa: CATSRDMWDRGRGEQFF

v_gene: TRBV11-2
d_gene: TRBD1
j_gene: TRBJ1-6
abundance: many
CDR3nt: TGTGCCAGCAGCTTAACGGACAGGGGGAATTCACCCCTCCACTTT
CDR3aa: CASSLTDRGNSPLHF

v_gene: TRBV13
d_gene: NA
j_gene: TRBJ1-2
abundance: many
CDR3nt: TGTGCCAGCAGCCCGCACAACAGGGTGGATGGCTACACCTTC
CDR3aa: CASSPHNRVDGYTF

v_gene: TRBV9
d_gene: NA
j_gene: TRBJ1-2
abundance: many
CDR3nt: TGTGCCAGCAGCGATACAGGGAGCGTTGGCTACACCTTC
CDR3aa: CASSDTGSVGYTF

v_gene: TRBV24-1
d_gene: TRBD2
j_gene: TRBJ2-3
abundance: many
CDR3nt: TGTGCCACCAGTGCCCCCGGACTAGCGGGAGTTAAGGGAGATACGCAGTATTTT
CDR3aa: CATSAPGLAGVKGDTQYF

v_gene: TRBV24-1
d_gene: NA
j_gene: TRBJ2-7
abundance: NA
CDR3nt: TGTGCCACCAGTGAAGCATCGACCTACGGGCAGTACTTC
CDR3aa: CATSEASTYGQYF

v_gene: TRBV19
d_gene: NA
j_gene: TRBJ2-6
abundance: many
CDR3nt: TGTGCCAGTAATCCGGGACTGGGGCGCTCTGGGGCCAACGTCCTGACTTTC
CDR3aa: CASNPGLGRSGANVLTF

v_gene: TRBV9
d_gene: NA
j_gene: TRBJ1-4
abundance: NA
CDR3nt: TGTGCCAGCAGCGTAGCCATCCGGGGGGACGCTAATGAAAAACTGTTTTTT
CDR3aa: CASSVAIRGDANEKLFF

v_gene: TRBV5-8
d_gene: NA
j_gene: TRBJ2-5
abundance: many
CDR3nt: TGTGCCAGCAGCGCGGAGGTGTACCAAGAGACCCAGTACTTC
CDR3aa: CASSAEVYQETQYF

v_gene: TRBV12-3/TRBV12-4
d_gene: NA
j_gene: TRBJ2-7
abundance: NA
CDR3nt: TGTGCCAGCAGTTTCACCCCACCGACCTCCTACGAGCAGTACTTC
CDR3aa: CASSFTPPTSYEQYF

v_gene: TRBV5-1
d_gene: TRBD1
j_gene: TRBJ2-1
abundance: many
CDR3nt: TGCGCCAGCAGCCCCTCGGACAGGGCAGGCAATGAGCAGTTCTTC
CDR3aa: CASSPSDRAGNEQFF

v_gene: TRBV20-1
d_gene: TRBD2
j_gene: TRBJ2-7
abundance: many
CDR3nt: TGCAGCCCCCGGCCGGGGGGAACGATAGCCTCCTACGAGCAGTACTTC
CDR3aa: CSPRPGGTIASYEQYF

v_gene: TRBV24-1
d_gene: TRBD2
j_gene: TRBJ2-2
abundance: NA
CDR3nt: TGTGCCACCAGTGTCAGAGGACTAGCGGGGACCGGGGGGCTGTTTTTT
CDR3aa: CATSVRGLAGTGGLFF

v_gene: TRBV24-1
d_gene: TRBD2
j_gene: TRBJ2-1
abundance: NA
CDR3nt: TGTGCCACCAGTCTACCCGGGACTAGCGGGAGTAACAATGAGCAGTTCTTC
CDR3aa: CATSLPGTSGSNNEQFF

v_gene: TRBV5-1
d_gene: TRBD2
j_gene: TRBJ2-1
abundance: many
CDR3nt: TGCGCCAGCAGCTGGCTAGCGGGAGAAGATGAGCAGTTCTTC
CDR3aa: CASSWLAGEDEQFF

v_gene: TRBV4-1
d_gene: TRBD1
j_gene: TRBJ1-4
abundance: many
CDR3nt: TGCGCCAGCAGCCAAGAAGCGACATCCGGGACAGCGTCAAATGAAAAACTGTTTTTT
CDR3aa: CASSQEATSGTASNEKLFF

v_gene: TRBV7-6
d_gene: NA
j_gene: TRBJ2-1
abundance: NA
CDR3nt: TGTGCCAGCAGTTTATATTTAGCCAACTACAATGAGCAGTTCTTC
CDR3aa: CASSLYLANYNEQFF

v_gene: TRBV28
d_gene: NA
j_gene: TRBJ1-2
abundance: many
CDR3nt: TGTGCCAGCGGAGTAAACTATGGCTACACCTTC
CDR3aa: CASGVNYGYTF

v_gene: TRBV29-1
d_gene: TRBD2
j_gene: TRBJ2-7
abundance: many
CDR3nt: TGCAGCGTTGAAATTTGGTTCGCGACTAGCAACGAGCAGTACTTC
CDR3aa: CSVEIWFATSNEQYF

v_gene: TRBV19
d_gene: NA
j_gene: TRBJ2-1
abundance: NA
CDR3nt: TGTGCCAGTAGTATGGGAATATCCGTTAAAAACTACAATGAGCAGTTCTTC
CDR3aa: CASSMGISVKNYNEQFF

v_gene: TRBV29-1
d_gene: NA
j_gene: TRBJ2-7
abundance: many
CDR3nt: TGCAGCGTTGCCTTGGAACCCCCCTACGAGCAGTACTTC
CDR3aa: CSVALEPPYEQYF

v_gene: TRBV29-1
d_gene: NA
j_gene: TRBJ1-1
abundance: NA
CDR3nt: TGCAGCGTTGAACCAGGGTGGACTGAAGCTTTCTTT
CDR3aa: CSVEPGWTEAFF

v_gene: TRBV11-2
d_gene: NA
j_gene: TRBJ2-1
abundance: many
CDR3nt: TGTGCCAGCAGCTTAGATCGTGGGGGCCTACTCTTC
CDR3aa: CASSLDRGGLLF

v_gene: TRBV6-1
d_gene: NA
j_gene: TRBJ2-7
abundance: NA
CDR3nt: TGTGCCAGCAGTTGGAAGTACGAGCAGTACTTC
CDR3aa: CASSWKYEQYF

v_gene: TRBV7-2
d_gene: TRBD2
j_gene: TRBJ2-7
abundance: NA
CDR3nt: TGTGTCAGCAGCGCAACGACTAGCGGAGTGGACGAGCAGCACTTC
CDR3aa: CVSSATTSGVDEQHF

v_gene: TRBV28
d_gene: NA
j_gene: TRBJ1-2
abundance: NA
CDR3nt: TGTGCCTGCAGTCCCCCAGGGAGGGGGGGCACCTTC
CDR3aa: CACSPPGRGGTF

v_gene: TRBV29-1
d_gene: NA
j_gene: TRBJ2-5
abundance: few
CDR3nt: TGCAGCATTGGGGCGTCAGCTCGAGAGACCCAGTACTTC
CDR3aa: CSIGASARETQYF

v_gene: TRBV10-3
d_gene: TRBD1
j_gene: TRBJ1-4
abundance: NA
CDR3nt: TGTGCCATCAGTGGGGGGACAGGGGTAAATGAAAAACTGTTTTTT
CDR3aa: CAISGGTGVNEKLFF

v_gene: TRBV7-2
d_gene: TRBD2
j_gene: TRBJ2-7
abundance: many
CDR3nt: TGTGCCAGCAGCCTAAGAACGACACCGGGACTAGTGTTTCCCTACGAGCAGTACTTC
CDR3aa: CASSLRTTPGLVFPYEQYF

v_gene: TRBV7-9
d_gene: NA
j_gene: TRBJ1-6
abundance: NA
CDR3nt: TGTGCCAGCAGCTCCTTGGTGCGGGGATCTTCAACCCCCCACTTT
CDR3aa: CASSSLVRGSSTPHF

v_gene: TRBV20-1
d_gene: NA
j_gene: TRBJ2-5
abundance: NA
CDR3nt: TGCAGTGCTAGAGAAACCCAGGGCCGCGGAGAGACCCAGTACTTC
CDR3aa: CSARETQGRGETQYF

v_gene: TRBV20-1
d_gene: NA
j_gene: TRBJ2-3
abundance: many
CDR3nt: TGCAGTGCGACTGGGCCAATGGGATGGGGAGATACGCAGTATTTT
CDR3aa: CSATGPMGWGDTQYF

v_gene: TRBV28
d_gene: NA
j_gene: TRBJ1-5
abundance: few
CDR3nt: TGTGCCAGCAGTTTAACCGTCCGCGGTCAGCCCCAGCATTTT
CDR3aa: CASSLTVRGQPQHF

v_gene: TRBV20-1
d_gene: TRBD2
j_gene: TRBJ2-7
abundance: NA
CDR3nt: TGCAGTGCTAGCCGGACTAGCGGGAGGTCCGAGCAGTACTTC
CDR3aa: CSASRTSGRSEQYF

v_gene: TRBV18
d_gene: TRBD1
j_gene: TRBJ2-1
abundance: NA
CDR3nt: TGTGCCAGCTCTCCGGACAGGGCGGTTGAGCAGTTCTTC
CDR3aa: CASSPDRAVEQFF

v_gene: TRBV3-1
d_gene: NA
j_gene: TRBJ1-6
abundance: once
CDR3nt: TGTGCCAGCAATCCCACAGAGGAAGGGAATTCACCCCTCCACTTT
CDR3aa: CASNPTEEGNSPLHF

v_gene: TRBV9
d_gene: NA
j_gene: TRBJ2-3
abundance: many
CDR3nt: TGTGCCAGCAGCGTAGCTACTGGAGCAGTCAGTTCAGATACGCAGTATTTT
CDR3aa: CASSVATGAVSSDTQYF

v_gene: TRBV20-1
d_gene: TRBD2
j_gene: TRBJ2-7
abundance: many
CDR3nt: TGCAGTGCTCCTGGACTAGCGGAGACTAGCTCCTACGAGCAGTACTTC
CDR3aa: CSAPGLAETSSYEQYF